Shown below are 26 T cell receptor beta chains from a single sample sequenced in a study of cytomegalovirus exposure and HLA in healthy donors. TCRdb's copy holds only in-frame clones and misses some; the assay was immunoSEQ multiplex PCR. Altogether more than 200,000 clones are present, about 90% being singletons, with the ten largest covering around 12%. Sequences were obtained from PBMCs. The receptor source for this set is a man between 18 and 35 years old in good health and CMV-seropositive.

The table lists this clone with a few counts. The chain recombines TRBV4-1 with TRBJ1-2, with 7 nucleotides matching TRBD1. Germline V CDR1 and CDR2: MGHRA, YSYEKL. CDR3 length equals 15 residues. V lost 4 bases to trimming and J lost 3 bases; unmatched junction nucleotides: 8. CDR3 region: CASSPDPGTDYGYTF. DNA for the CDR3: TGCGCCAGCAGCCCCGATCCCGGGACAGACTATGGCTACACCTTC.

This chain joins TRBV6-1 and TRBJ1-5; no clear D gene. Per germline, CDR1 MNHNS and CDR2 SASEGT. Between the trimmed V and J ends, which lost 4 bases and 4 bases, there was a span of 14 bases. CDR3 size: 15 residues. DNA for the CDR3: TGTGCCAGCAGTGGAAAAGGACTCCCGAATCAGCCCCAGCATTTT. Translating it yields CASSGKGLPNQPQHF.

The V and J genes are TRBV5-6 and TRBJ2-1; possible D gene TRBD2, 5 bases. There are 14 residues in the CDR3. V was clipped by 4 bases and J by 0 bases, with 8 bases between them. Germline values: CDR1 SGHDT, CDR2 YYEEEE. CDR3 in DNA: TGTGCCAGCAGCACGACTATCTCCTACAATGAGCAGTTCTTC. It translates to CASSTTISYNEQFF.

Notes on this clone: Different DNA sequences within this sample yield the same CDR3. The V and J genes are TRBV27 and TRBJ2-1, with D perhaps given as TRBD1 or TRBD2 (6 bases each). V shed 5 bases and J shed 10 bases, with 9 bases lying between them. The CDR3 is 11 residues long. Germline CDR1 reads MNHEY; CDR2 reads SMNVEV (reference sequence). The DNA for the CDR3 is TGTGCCAGCAGTCGGGGGCACGAGCAGTTCTTC. Its translation: CASSRGHEQFF.

The rearrangement joins TRBV7-9 to TRBJ2-4, with 9 bases identical to TRBD1. Germline trimming cut 5 bases from V and 9 bases from J; bases unmatched to any gene: 14. The germline gives CDR1 SEHNR, CDR2 FQNEAQ (reference sequence). The CDR3 extends over 16 amino acids. The CDR3 bases are TGTGCCAGCAGCCCTAGCCCGGGACAGGGTACGGGCATTCAGTACTTC. Its translation is CASSPSPGQGTGIQYF.

The chain is built from TRBV19 and TRBJ1-5; D call uncertain. The CDR3 totals 15 residues. Germline lookup yields CDR1 LNHDA and CDR2 SQIVND (reference sequence). Trimming shortened V by 7 bases and J by 2 bases, and 15 bases separated the two germline ends. CDR3 residues: CASNPTQRGNQPQHF. The CDR3 nucleotides read TGTGCCAGTAATCCGACACAGCGGGGCAATCAGCCCCAGCATTTT.

The chain couples TRBV20-1 to TRBJ2-7, with D perhaps TRBD1 (6 bases). CDR1 DFQATT and CDR2 SNEGSKA come from the germline V gene (reference sequence). This CDR3 has 11 residues. V lost 2 bases and J 6 bases, leaving 8 bases between the germline ends. CDR3 amino acids: CSARQGTEQYF. The CDR3 bases are TGCAGTGCTAGACAGGGGACCGAGCAGTACTTC.

The CDR3 here is CASSLGGGLSGANVLTF. In DNA, the CDR3 is TGTGCCAGCAGCTTAGGGGGAGGCCTCTCTGGGGCCAACGTCCTGACTTTC. The chain couples TRBV7-2 to TRBJ2-6; tentatively, D is TRBD2 (6 bases). V was shortened by 1 base and J by 0 bases, with 10 bases between the two germline ends. CDR1 and CDR2 (germline): SGHTA, FQGNSA. The CDR3 totals 17 residues.

The CDR3 DNA reads as TGTGCCAGCAGCTCAGGGGGGGCGGGCGAAAAACTGTTTTTT. Translated: CASSSGGAGEKLFF. The V and J genes are TRBV6-5 and TRBJ1-4, with 7 bases lining up with TRBD1. The CDR3 is 14 residues long. Per the germline V gene, CDR1 is MNHEY and CDR2 is SVGAGI. V dropped 6 bases and J dropped 8; count of bases not matched to a gene: 9.

The CDR3 bases are TGTGCCTGGAACCCGGGGCCTCCTGTAGAAAAACTGTTTTTT. Translation: CAWNPGPPVEKLFF. This chain links TRBV30 with TRBJ1-4, with D possibly TRBD1 on 5 matching bases. Trimming took 4 bases from V and 8 from J, leaving 17 bases between them. Germline V gene lookup returns CDR1 GTSNPN and CDR2 SVGIG (reference sequence). The CDR3 has 14 residues.

With regard to this clone: The sample has other DNA sequences that encode this CDR3 too. This chain joins TRBV4-2 and TRBJ1-5, with unresolved D. Trimming removed 0 bases from V and 3 bases from J, with 9 bases in between. The germline V gene has CDR1 LGHNA and CDR2 YNFKEQ. The CDR3 consists of 15 residues. The CDR3 DNA is TGTGCCAGCAGCCAAGATCTGACGTCCAATCAGCCCCAGCATTTT. Its protein is CASSQDLTSNQPQHF.

The genes are TRBV5-1 and TRBJ2-2; 7 positions match TRBD1. Per the germline V gene, CDR1 is SGHRS and CDR2 is YFSETQ. The V gene end was trimmed by 7 bases and the J gene end by 0 bases; junction bases not matched to a gene: 3. This CDR3 comprises 14 residues. CDR3 nucleotides: TGCGCCAGCTCTACAGGGGCGAACACCGGGGAGCTGTTTTTT. This translates into CASSTGANTGELFF.

The CDR3 protein is CSAPGGTEAFF. CDR3 coding DNA: TGCAGTGCCCCCGGGGGCACTGAAGCTTTCTTT. The rearrangement joins TRBV20-1 to TRBJ1-1; D possibly corresponds to TRBD1 (5 bases). Germline assignment: CDR1 DFQATT and CDR2 SNEGSKA (reference sequence). The CDR3 loop spans 11 amino acids. Trimming stripped 6 bases from V and 4 bases from J, with 9 bases between.

This chain connects TRBV2 to TRBJ2-5; TRBD2 aligns across 8 bases. There are 16 residues in the CDR3. Germline V gives CDR1 SNHLY, CDR2 FYNNEI. The ends lost 6 bases at V and 1 base at J; junction bases unmatched: 10. Here the CDR3 reads CASRAHFSGVQETQYF. CDR3 bases: TGTGCCAGCAGGGCTCACTTTAGCGGGGTCCAAGAGACCCAGTACTTC.

This chain joins TRBV5-4 and TRBJ1-3; TRBD1 might be the D (5 bases). The V and J ends lost 1 base and 4 bases respectively, with 15 bases between them. Germline V gene sequence: CDR1 SGHNT, CDR2 YYREEE (reference sequence). There are 16 residues in the CDR3. CDR3 region: CASSLSARETGNTIYF. For the CDR3, the DNA is TGTGCCAGCAGCTTGTCGGCCAGGGAAACGGGAAACACCATATATTTT.

The chain joins TRBV30 to TRBJ2-3, with 8 bases matching TRBD2. V lost 2 bases and J lost 8; bases outside the gene matches: 9. The CDR3 extends over 14 amino acids. The germline gives CDR1 GTSNPN, CDR2 SVGIG (reference sequence). CDR3 sequence reads: CAWSTSGTLGTQYF. The CDR3 bases are TGTGCCTGGAGTACTAGCGGAACGTTGGGTACGCAGTATTTT.

V is TRBV5-1 and J is TRBJ1-2; D possibly corresponds to TRBD1 (6 bases). The V end lost 0 bases, the J end lost 4 bases, and 7 bases lay between the germline ends. CDR3 size: 13 residues. Germline lookup yields CDR1 SGHRS and CDR2 YFSETQ. In nucleotides, the CDR3 is TGCGCCAGCAGCTTGGCGGACAGCTATGGCTACACCTTC. Amino acid sequence: CASSLADSYGYTF.

CDR3 nucleotides: TGTGCCAGCAGCCGTAGCGGGAGTGGGCACGAGCAGTACTTC. The encoded protein is CASSRSGSGHEQYF. This sequence joins TRBV5-4 and TRBJ2-7; 9 bases fit TRBD2. This CDR3 is built from 14 residues. V trimming: 4 bases; J trimming: 5 bases; junction bases outside the gene matches: 7. Germline V lookup: CDR1 SGHNT, CDR2 YYREEE (reference sequence).

The genes are TRBV30 and TRBJ2-1; D possibly matches TRBD1 or TRBD2 (6 bases each). Trimming stripped 3 bases from V and 10 bases from J, with 16 bases between. Per germline, CDR1 GTSNPN and CDR2 SVGIG (reference sequence). The length of the CDR3 is 13 residues. CDR3 nucleotides: TGTGCCTGGAGCACCGGGACACGGGGGGAGCAGTTCTTC. It encodes CAWSTGTRGEQFF.

This rearrangement joins TRBV19 to TRBJ2-7; TRBD1 might be the D (6 bases). This CDR3 is 13 amino acids long. Germline CDR1 is LNHDA and CDR2 is SQIVND (reference sequence). V lost 5 bases, J lost 1 base, and 9 bases lay in between. The CDR3 DNA reads TGTGCCAGTAGTCCCAGGGGTTCCTACGAGCAGTACTTC. It translates to CASSPRGSYEQYF.

The chain has TRBV7-2 and TRBJ2-7, with 9 nucleotides matching TRBD1. The CDR3 contains 14 residues. Germline trimming cut 0 bases from V and 7 bases from J; bases unmatched to any gene: 4. Looked up from germline, CDR1 is SGHTA and CDR2 is FQGNSA. The CDR3 nucleotides read TGTGCCAGCAGCTTAGCGCGGACAGGGGTTGAGCAGTACTTC. Amino acid sequence: CASSLARTGVEQYF.

The chain has TRBV29-1 and TRBJ1-2, with TRBD1 matching 8 bases. The CDR3 is 15 residues long. CDR1 and CDR2 (germline): SQVTM, ANQGSEA. The V segment lost 4 bases and the J segment 2 bases; nucleotides outside the gene matches: 9. The CDR3 sequence is CSVGTGPSTNYGYTF. The CDR3 DNA sequence: TGCAGCGTTGGGACAGGGCCATCCACGAACTATGGCTACACCTTC.

The V and J genes are TRBV19 and TRBJ2-7; D uncertain. Germline V lookup: CDR1 LNHDA, CDR2 SQIVND (reference sequence). The V and J ends lost 3 bases and 5 bases respectively, with 11 bases between them. This CDR3 has 13 residues. CDR3: CASSITTSHEQYF. In DNA, the CDR3 is TGTGCCAGTAGTATCACAACTTCCCACGAGCAGTACTTC. The full variable domain, rest sourced from reference TRBV19 and TRBJ2-7, is DGGITQSPKYLFRKEGQNVTLSCEQNLNHDAMYWYRQDPGQGLRLIYYSQIVNDFQKGDIAEGYSVSREKKESFPLTVTSAQKNPTAFYLCASSITTSHEQYFGPGTRLTVT.

The V gene is TRBV2, the J gene TRBJ1-1; unclear D gene. V gave up 4 bases and J gave up 4 bases, with 16 bases separating them. Germline CDR1 is SNHLY and CDR2 is FYNNEI. The CDR3 sequence is 15 residues long. The CDR3 protein is CASSAYGSKVTEAFF. CDR3 sequence (DNA): TGTGCCAGCAGTGCTTACGGCAGTAAGGTCACTGAAGCTTTCTTT.

This chain joins TRBV27 and TRBJ1-3, with 7 nucleotides matching TRBD1. The CDR3 sequence is 19 residues long. From germline, CDR1 is MNHEY and CDR2 SMNVEV (reference sequence). The J segment lost 0 bases and the V segment lost 0 bases, leaving 11 bases of the junction unmatched. The DNA of the CDR3 is TGTGCCAGCAGTTTATCGGATGTGGACAGGTTGTTCTCTGGAAACACCATATATTTT. Its protein product is CASSLSDVDRLFSGNTIYF.

The chain couples TRBV7-6 to TRBJ2-2; D is unresolved. This CDR3 comprises 13 residues. Between the trimmed V and J ends, which lost 5 bases and 0 bases, there was a span of 4 bases. The germline V gene encodes CDR1 SGHVS and CDR2 FNYEAQ. CDR3 DNA sequence: TGTGCCAGCAGCGGAGCGAACACCGGGGAGCTGTTTTTT. Translation gives CASSGANTGELFF.